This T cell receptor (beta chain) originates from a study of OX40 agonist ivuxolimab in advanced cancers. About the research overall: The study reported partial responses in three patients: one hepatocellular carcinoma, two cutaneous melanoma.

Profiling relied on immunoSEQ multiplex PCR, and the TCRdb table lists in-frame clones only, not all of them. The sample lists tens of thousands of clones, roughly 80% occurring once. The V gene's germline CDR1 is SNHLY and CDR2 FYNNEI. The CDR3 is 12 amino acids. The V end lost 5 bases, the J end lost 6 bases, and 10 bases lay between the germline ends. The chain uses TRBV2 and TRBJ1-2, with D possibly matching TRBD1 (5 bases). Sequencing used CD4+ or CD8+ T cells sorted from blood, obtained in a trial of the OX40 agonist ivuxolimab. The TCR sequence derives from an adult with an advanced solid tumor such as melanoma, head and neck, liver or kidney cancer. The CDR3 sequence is CASSRQSDGYTF. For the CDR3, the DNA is TGTGCCAGCAGTCGACAGTCCGATGGCTACACCTTC.